The next 3 T cell receptor beta chains were all read from a single sample in a study of cytomegalovirus exposure and HLA in healthy donors (dated 2017 in TCRdb). Library prep was done by the immunoSEQ multiplex PCR assay. The multiplex PCR relied on a mix of 60 forward primers for TCR Vbeta segments and 13 reverse primers for TCR Jbeta segments. The clones in this table, taken by TCRdb from immuneACCESS, are in-frame only. Not every clone is retained; where verified, under half of the shortfall comes from an unresolved V gene, and the cause of the rest is unknown. The sample table contains 150,000 or so clones; only one count was recorded for approximately 83% of them. Clones ranked in the top ten supply approximately 3% of the sample. The material sequenced was PBMCs. The origin of the receptors is a male donor in good health and CMV-seronegative.

The chain couples TRBV7-9 to TRBJ2-1, with D maybe TRBD1 (6 bases). Deletions cut 0 bases from V and 1 base from J, with 7 bases between. Germline loops: CDR1 SEHNR, CDR2 FQNEAQ (reference sequence). The CDR3 has 15 amino acids. The CDR3 spells CASSLADSSYNEQFF. DNA of the CDR3: TGTGCCAGCAGCTTAGCGGACAGTTCCTACAATGAGCAGTTCTTC.

The V gene is TRBV5-1, the J gene TRBJ1-1; 8 bases agree with TRBD1. The germline V gene encodes CDR1 SGHRS and CDR2 YFSETQ. There are 15 residues in the CDR3. Germline trimming cut 4 bases from V and 0 bases from J; bases unmatched to any gene: 5. The CDR3 DNA reads TGCGCCAGCAGCCCGGCGGGACAGGTGAACACTGAAGCTTTCTTT. As protein: CASSPAGQVNTEAFF. Drawing the rest from reference TRBV5-1 and TRBJ1-1, the complete variable domain is KAGVTQTPRYLIKTRGQQVTLSCSPISGHRSVSWYQQTPGQGLQFLFEYFSETQRNKGNFPGRFSGRQFSNSRSEMNVSTLELGDSALYLCASSPAGQVNTEAFFGQGTRLTVV.

This chain uses TRBV7-2 with TRBJ1-4; perhaps TRBD1 as D (6 bases). CDR3 length equals 15 residues. The V gene's germline CDR1 is SGHTA and CDR2 FQGNSA. V lost 1 base and J lost 6, with 12 bases in between. CDR3 amino acids: CASSLDPTGYEKLFF. CDR3 DNA sequence: TGTGCCAGCAGCTTAGACCCCACAGGGTATGAAAAACTGTTTTTT.